This TCR beta chain is drawn from a study of PD-1 blockade in classical Hodgkin lymphoma. For this clone: The identical CDR3 is also encoded by other nucleotide sequences in the sample.

Measured with immunoSEQ multiplex PCR; TCRdb has only the in-frame clones, and not every one. The sample has about 100,000 clones; approximately 90% are singletons. Relapses following autologous stem cell transplantation were seen in all patients, with brentuximab vedotin exposure varying. The sequence was collected from a human donor with classical Hodgkin lymphoma. Sequencing was performed on peripheral blood mononuclear cells (PBMCs), taken before the second cycle of nivolumab.

CDR3: CASSQEFWGQASYEQYF. The CDR3 bases are TGCGCCAGCAGCCAAGAATTTTGGGGACAGGCGTCCTACGAGCAGTACTTC. J is TRBJ2-7 and V is TRBV4-1; 8 bases fit TRBD1. CDR1 is MGHRA and CDR2 is YSYEKL in the germline V gene. The CDR3 spans 17 residues. After removal of 0 bases from V and 1 base from J, the junction contained 8 bases not matched to a gene.